These T cell receptor beta chains were read from a single sample in a study of cytomegalovirus exposure and HLA in healthy donors. The table came from immunoSEQ multiplex PCR; TCRdb's copy has only in-frame clones and leaves some out. The table records approximately 150,000 clones, about 87% of them present only once. The sequenced sample consisted of PBMCs. Source of these receptors: a woman aged 25-40 years in good health and CMV-seronegative. Both conserved end residues are part of each CDR3. The order of the fields is J gene, D gene, V gene, clone size, CDR3 protein, CDR3 DNA. D genes are given only for firm matches. Clone size is shown for a subset of rows, as once, few, many or a class of expanded clone.

>TRBJ1-5|TRBD1|TRBV7-8|-
CASSLARGQGNQPQHF
TGTGCCAGCAGCTTAGCGAGGGGGCAAGGCAATCAGCCCCAGCATTTT
>TRBJ1-4|TRBD1|TRBV6-5|-
CASRKEGGLPEKLFF
TGTGCCAGCAGGAAAGAAGGGGGCCTTCCGGAAAAACTGTTTTTT
>TRBJ2-7|-|TRBV27|once
CASSRRENYEQYF
TGTGCCAGCAGTCGGAGAGAAAACTACGAGCAGTACTTC
>TRBJ1-2|TRBD1|TRBV30|-
CAWRARGLGYTF
TGTGCCTGGAGGGCCAGGGGGCTCGGCTACACCTTC
>TRBJ1-1|TRBD1|TRBV4-1|-
CASSQGDSEAFF
TGCGCCAGCAGCCAAGGGGACAGTGAAGCTTTCTTT
>TRBJ2-2|-|TRBV19|-
CASNSLAGELFF
TGTGCCAGTAATAGTTTAGCCGGGGAGCTGTTTTTT
>TRBJ2-7|TRBD1|TRBV5-4|-
CASSLRTGGTYEQYF
TGTGCCAGCAGCTTAAGGACAGGGGGCACTTACGAGCAGTACTTC
>TRBJ1-2|TRBD1|TRBV10-2|few
CASSEGTGYGYTF
TGCGCCAGCAGCGAAGGGACAGGCTATGGCTACACCTTC
>TRBJ1-2|TRBD1|TRBV28|-
CASSTGTGGVGYGYTF
TGTGCCAGCAGTACCGGGACAGGGGGCGTCGGCTATGGCTACACCTTC
>TRBJ2-7|-|TRBV19|-
CASSRRDGIEQYF
TGTGCCAGTAGCCGGAGGGACGGCATCGAGCAGTACTTC
>TRBJ2-1|TRBD2|TRBV4-1|-
CASSQDMGAGGYFNEQFF
TGCGCCAGCAGCCAAGATATGGGTGCGGGGGGCTATTTCAATGAGCAGTTCTTC
>TRBJ1-2|TRBD1|TRBV29-1|few
CSVEVDRVSYTF
TGCAGCGTTGAAGTGGACAGGGTGAGCTACACCTTC
>TRBJ2-7|-|TRBV19|-
CASTNGGDPYEQYF
TGTGCCAGTACCAACGGAGGGGATCCCTACGAGCAGTACTTC
>TRBJ2-3|TRBD1|TRBV25-1|-
CASSGRQGASTDTQYF
TGTGCCAGCAGTGGGCGACAGGGCGCTAGCACAGATACGCAGTATTTT
>TRBJ2-1|TRBD1|TRBV7-9|-
CASSPPNTRDRGFF
TGTGCCAGCAGCCCGCCCAATACGAGGGACAGGGGGTTCTTC
>TRBJ2-1|TRBD2|TRBV5-1|-
CASSLEGSGGPNEQFF
TGCGCCAGCAGCTTGGAAGGTAGCGGGGGACCTAATGAGCAGTTCTTC
>TRBJ2-1|-|TRBV4-3|once
CASSQDRGSYNEQFF
TGCGCCAGCAGCCAAGACAGGGGTTCCTACAATGAGCAGTTCTTC
>TRBJ1-2|-|TRBV5-1|-
CASSPAAGGRGYTF
TGCGCCAGCAGCCCCGCGGCGGGGGGCAGGGGCTACACCTTC
>TRBJ1-5|TRBD1|TRBV6-5|-
CASRAGTGNNQPQHF
TGTGCCAGCAGAGCCGGGACAGGAAACAATCAGCCCCAGCATTTT
>TRBJ1-5|TRBD1|TRBV6-6|-
CASSYSGTGGNQPQHF
TGTGCCAGCAGTTACTCAGGGACAGGGGGCAATCAGCCCCAGCATTTT
>TRBJ2-1|-|TRBV2|-
CARRTGNNEQFF
TGTGCCAGACGGACTGGAAACAATGAGCAGTTCTTC
>TRBJ2-7|TRBD1|TRBV25-1|-
CASSETGQGSPYEQYF
TGTGCCAGCAGTGAAACTGGACAGGGGAGTCCCTACGAGCAGTACTTC
>TRBJ1-6|TRBD1|TRBV13|-
CASSLEAGGAGSPLHF
TGTGCCAGCAGCTTAGAGGCAGGGGGCGCCGGTTCACCCCTCCACTTT
>TRBJ1-1|-|TRBV5-1|-
CASSGTQANTEAFF
TGCGCCAGCAGCGGTACTCAGGCGAACACTGAAGCTTTCTTT
>TRBJ2-7|-|TRBV7-8|-
CASSLGQGGYEQYF
TGTGCCAGCAGCTTAGGGCAGGGGGGATACGAGCAGTACTTC
>TRBJ1-1|-|TRBV5-1|-
CASSSQGSTEAFF
TGCGCCAGCAGCTCGCAGGGTTCCACTGAAGCTTTCTTT
>TRBJ2-1|TRBD2|TRBV5-1|-
CASSPRGGAGDEQFF
TGCGCCAGCAGCCCCCGGGGGGGGGCCGGGGACGAGCAGTTCTTC
>TRBJ2-7|TRBD2|TRBV30|once
CAWSVPGGGRSYEQYF
TGTGCCTGGAGTGTACCCGGGGGGGGACGCTCCTACGAGCAGTACTTC
>TRBJ2-1|-|TRBV27|-
CASNPRGMRRYNEQFF
TGTGCCAGCAACCCCCGCGGGATGAGGCGGTACAATGAGCAGTTCTTC
>TRBJ1-3|TRBD1|TRBV6-5|-
CASRHTGAGNTIYF
TGTGCCAGCAGGCATACAGGGGCGGGAAACACCATATATTTT
>TRBJ2-1|-|TRBV4-1|-
CASSLGAVGPDEQFF
TGCGCCAGCAGCCTTGGGGCTGTGGGGCCGGATGAGCAGTTCTTC
>TRBJ1-2|-|TRBV4-2|once
CASSLPRAEGGYTF
TGTGCCAGCAGCTTACCTCGGGCCGAGGGTGGCTACACCTTC
>TRBJ1-4|TRBD1|TRBV4-1|-
CASSQQDRVDEKLFF
TGCGCCAGCAGCCAACAGGACAGGGTGGATGAAAAACTGTTTTTT
>TRBJ2-7|-|TRBV6-5|-
CASSTRTAGAYEQYF
TGTGCCAGCAGTACCAGGACAGCCGGGGCCTACGAGCAGTACTTC
>TRBJ1-6|-|TRBV4-3|-
CASSQGRVSPLHF
TGCGCCAGCAGCCAAGGGAGGGTTTCACCCCTCCACTTT
>TRBJ2-1|-|TRBV25-1|once
CASGIGGATYNEQFF
TGTGCCAGCGGTATAGGGGGGGCCACCTACAATGAGCAGTTCTTC
>TRBJ1-5|-|TRBV27|-
CASSITGSNQPQHF
TGTGCCAGCAGTATAACAGGGAGCAATCAGCCCCAGCATTTT
>TRBJ2-7|-|TRBV9|-
CASNVDPGGVQYF
TGTGCCAGCAACGTAGATCCAGGTGGTGTGCAGTACTTC
>TRBJ1-6|TRBD1|TRBV6-5|few
CASRRTGGSPLHF
TGTGCCAGCAGACGGACAGGGGGTTCACCCCTCCACTTT
>TRBJ2-3|TRBD2|TRBV2|-
CASSAGLADTQYF
TGTGCCAGCAGTGCCGGACTAGCGGATACGCAGTATTTT
>TRBJ2-3|TRBD2|TRBV27|-
CASSPTILAGGFDTQYF
TGTGCCAGCAGTCCAACAATACTAGCGGGGGGATTCGATACGCAGTATTTT
>TRBJ2-7|-|TRBV20-1|-
CSAGDRYEQYF
TGCAGTGCTGGAGACAGGTACGAGCAGTACTTC
>TRBJ1-4|-|TRBV27|-
CASSPDTYNEKLFF
TGTGCCAGCAGTCCGGACACCTATAATGAAAAACTGTTTTTT
>TRBJ2-1|-|TRBV7-7|-
CASSNNRDGEQFF
TGTGCTAGCAGCAATAACAGGGATGGTGAGCAGTTCTTC
>TRBJ1-2|-|TRBV19|-
CASSIVGGPANYGYTF
TGTGCCAGTAGTATAGTTGGAGGCCCAGCTAACTATGGCTACACCTTC
>TRBJ2-7|-|TRBV14|-
CASSQDGRITYEQYF
TGTGCCAGCAGCCAAGATGGCAGGATCACCTACGAGCAGTACTTC
>TRBJ2-1|TRBD1|TRBV6-1|-
CASSFLRTGWDEQFF
TGTGCCAGCAGTTTTCTACGGACAGGGTGGGATGAGCAGTTCTTC
>TRBJ2-2|TRBD1|TRBV5-1|-
CASSPGGVSGELFF
TGCGCCAGCAGCCCAGGGGGCGTTTCCGGGGAGCTGTTTTTT
>TRBJ2-7|TRBD2|TRBV27|-
CASSSLLAGATYEQYF
TGTGCCAGCAGTTCCCTACTAGCGGGGGCGACCTACGAGCAGTACTTC
>TRBJ1-2|TRBD1|TRBV18|-
CASSIQGDYGYTF
TGTGCCAGCTCAATACAGGGGGACTATGGCTACACCTTC
>TRBJ2-5|TRBD1|TRBV27|-
CASSWGTGRAGETQYF
TGTGCCAGCAGTTGGGGGACAGGGCGCGCAGGAGAGACCCAGTACTTC
>TRBJ1-1|TRBD1|TRBV5-4|-
CASSFRGRTEAFF
TGTGCCAGCAGCTTTAGGGGGCGGACTGAAGCTTTCTTT
>TRBJ2-5|TRBD2|TRBV5-4|-
CASSASLAGGRETQYF
TGTGCCAGCAGCGCCAGTTTGGCGGGGGGCCGAGAGACCCAGTACTTC
>TRBJ2-3|-|TRBV4-1|-
CASSQDGRGARVTDTQYF
TGCGCCAGCAGCCAAGATGGTCGGGGGGCGCGAGTTACAGATACGCAGTATTTT
>TRBJ2-1|-|TRBV2|-
CASRVLERTAAYNEQFF
TGTGCCAGCAGGGTTCTGGAGCGGACGGCGGCCTACAATGAGCAGTTCTTC
>TRBJ1-1|-|TRBV9|-
CASSVALGRGSDTEAFF
TGTGCCAGCAGCGTAGCTCTGGGGAGAGGCTCTGACACTGAAGCTTTCTTT
>TRBJ2-1|-|TRBV5-1|-
CASSLDLGGEQFF
TGCGCCAGCAGCTTGGATCTGGGAGGTGAGCAGTTCTTC
>TRBJ1-6|TRBD1|TRBV5-8|-
CASSLAQGSADSPLHF
TGTGCCAGCAGCTTGGCACAGGGGAGCGCAGATTCACCCCTCCACTTT
>TRBJ1-3|-|TRBV13|-
CASSSPASRSGNTIYF
TGTGCCAGCAGCTCACCCGCTTCGCGCTCTGGAAACACCATATATTTT